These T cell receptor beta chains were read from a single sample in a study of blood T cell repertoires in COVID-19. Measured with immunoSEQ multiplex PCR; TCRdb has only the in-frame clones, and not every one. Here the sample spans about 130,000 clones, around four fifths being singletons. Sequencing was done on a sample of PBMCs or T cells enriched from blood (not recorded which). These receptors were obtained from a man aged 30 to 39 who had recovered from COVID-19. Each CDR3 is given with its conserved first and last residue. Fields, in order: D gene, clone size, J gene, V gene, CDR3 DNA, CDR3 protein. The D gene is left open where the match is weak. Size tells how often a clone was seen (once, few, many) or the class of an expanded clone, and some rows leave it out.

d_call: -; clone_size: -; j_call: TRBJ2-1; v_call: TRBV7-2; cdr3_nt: TGTGCCAGCAGGCCTAACGGAGTTAGTGAGCAGTTCTTC; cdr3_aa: CASRPNGVSEQFF
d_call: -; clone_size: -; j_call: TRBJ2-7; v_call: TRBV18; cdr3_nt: TGTGCCAGCTCGACCCAGGGAGGGGGTGAGTACGAGCAGTACTTC; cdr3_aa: CASSTQGGGEYEQYF
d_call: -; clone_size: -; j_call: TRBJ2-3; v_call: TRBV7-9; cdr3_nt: TGTGCCAGCAGCACTACAGGGTCGAGGACAGATACGCAGTATTTT; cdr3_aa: CASSTTGSRTDTQYF
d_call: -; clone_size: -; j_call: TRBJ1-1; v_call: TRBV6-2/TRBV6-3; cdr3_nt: TGTGCCAGCAGTTACGAGGGAGTCGGGAGCACTGAAGCTTTCTTT; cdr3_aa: CASSYEGVGSTEAFF
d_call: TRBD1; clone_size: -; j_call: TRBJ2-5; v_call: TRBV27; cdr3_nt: TGTGCCAGCATTACCCTCAGTTTGTCGATGGGATGGGAACAGGGGGCCCAAGAGACCCAGTACTTC; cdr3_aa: CASITLSLSMGWEQGAQETQYF
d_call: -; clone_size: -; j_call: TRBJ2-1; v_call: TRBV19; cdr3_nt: TGTGCCAGTACCCTAGACAGCTCCTACAATGAGCAGTTCTTC; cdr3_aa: CASTLDSSYNEQFF
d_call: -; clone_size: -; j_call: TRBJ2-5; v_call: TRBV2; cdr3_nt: TGTGCCAGCATTAGGGACTACCAAGAGACCCAGTACTTC; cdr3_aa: CASIRDYQETQYF
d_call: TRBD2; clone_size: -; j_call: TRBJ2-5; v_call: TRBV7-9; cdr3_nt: TGTGCCAGCAGCCCTCTCTTAGCGGGGAACCAAGAGACCCAGTACTTC; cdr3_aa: CASSPLLAGNQETQYF
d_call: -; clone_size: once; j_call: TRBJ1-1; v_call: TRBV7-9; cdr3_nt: TGTGCCAGCCGCACAGACCCCCCTGAAGCTTTCTTT; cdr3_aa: CASRTDPPEAFF
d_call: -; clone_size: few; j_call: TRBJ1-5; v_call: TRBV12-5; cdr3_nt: TGTGCTAGTGGTTCGCAAGGAGGAGGCAATCAGCCCCAGCATTTT; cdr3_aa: CASGSQGGGNQPQHF
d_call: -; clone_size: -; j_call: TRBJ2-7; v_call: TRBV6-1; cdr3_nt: TGTGCCAGCAGTCCAAGCCCCGCGTACGAGCAGTACTTC; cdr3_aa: CASSPSPAYEQYF
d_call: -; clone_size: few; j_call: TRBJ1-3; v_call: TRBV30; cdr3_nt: TGTGCCTGGAGTGTACGGACAGTCTCTGGAAACACCATATATTTT; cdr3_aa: CAWSVRTVSGNTIYF
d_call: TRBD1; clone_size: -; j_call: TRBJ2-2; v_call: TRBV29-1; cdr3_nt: TGCAGCGCTCGGGACAGGAACAATTCTAACACCGGGGAGCTGTTTTTT; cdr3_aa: CSARDRNNSNTGELFF
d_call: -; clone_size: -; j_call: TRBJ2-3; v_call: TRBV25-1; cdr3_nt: TGTGCCAGCAGTGACACAGGGATAACAGATACGCAGTATTTT; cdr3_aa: CASSDTGITDTQYF
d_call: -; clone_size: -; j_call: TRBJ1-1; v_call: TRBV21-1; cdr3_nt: TGTGCCAGCAGCAAGGACAGGGGAGCTTTCTTT; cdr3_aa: CASSKDRGAFF
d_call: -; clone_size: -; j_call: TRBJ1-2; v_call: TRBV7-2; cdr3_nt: TGTGCCAGCAGCTCCAGGGGTCTCTATGGCTACACCTTC; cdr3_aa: CASSSRGLYGYTF
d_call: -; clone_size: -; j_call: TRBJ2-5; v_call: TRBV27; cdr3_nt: TGTGCCAGCAGTTCGACTAGGAAAGAGACCCAGTACTTC; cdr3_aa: CASSSTRKETQYF
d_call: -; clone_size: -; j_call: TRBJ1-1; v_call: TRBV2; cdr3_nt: TGTGCCAGCAGACCAGGTAGACCAATGAACACTGAAGCTTTCTTT; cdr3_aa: CASRPGRPMNTEAFF
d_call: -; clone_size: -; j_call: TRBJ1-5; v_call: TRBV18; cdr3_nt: TGTGCCAGCTCACCCACCGGGGATCAGCCCCAGCATTTT; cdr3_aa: CASSPTGDQPQHF
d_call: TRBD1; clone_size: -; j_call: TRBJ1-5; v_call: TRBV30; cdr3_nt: TGTGCCTGGAGGAGGACAGGGGGCGTCCAAGGGGATCAGCCCCAGCATTTT; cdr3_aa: CAWRRTGGVQGDQPQHF
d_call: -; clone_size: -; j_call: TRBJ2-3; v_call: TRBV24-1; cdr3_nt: TGTGCCACCAGTGATCGAGGGCCAACAGATACGCAGTATTTT; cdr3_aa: CATSDRGPTDTQYF
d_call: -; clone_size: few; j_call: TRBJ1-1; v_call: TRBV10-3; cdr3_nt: TGTGCCATCAGTGAGTCTAACACCCACACTGAAGCTTTCTTT; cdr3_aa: CAISESNTHTEAFF
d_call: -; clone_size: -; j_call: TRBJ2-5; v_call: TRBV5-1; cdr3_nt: TGCGCCAGCAGCTTGGGGCTGACCAGGGAGACCCAGTACTTC; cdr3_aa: CASSLGLTRETQYF